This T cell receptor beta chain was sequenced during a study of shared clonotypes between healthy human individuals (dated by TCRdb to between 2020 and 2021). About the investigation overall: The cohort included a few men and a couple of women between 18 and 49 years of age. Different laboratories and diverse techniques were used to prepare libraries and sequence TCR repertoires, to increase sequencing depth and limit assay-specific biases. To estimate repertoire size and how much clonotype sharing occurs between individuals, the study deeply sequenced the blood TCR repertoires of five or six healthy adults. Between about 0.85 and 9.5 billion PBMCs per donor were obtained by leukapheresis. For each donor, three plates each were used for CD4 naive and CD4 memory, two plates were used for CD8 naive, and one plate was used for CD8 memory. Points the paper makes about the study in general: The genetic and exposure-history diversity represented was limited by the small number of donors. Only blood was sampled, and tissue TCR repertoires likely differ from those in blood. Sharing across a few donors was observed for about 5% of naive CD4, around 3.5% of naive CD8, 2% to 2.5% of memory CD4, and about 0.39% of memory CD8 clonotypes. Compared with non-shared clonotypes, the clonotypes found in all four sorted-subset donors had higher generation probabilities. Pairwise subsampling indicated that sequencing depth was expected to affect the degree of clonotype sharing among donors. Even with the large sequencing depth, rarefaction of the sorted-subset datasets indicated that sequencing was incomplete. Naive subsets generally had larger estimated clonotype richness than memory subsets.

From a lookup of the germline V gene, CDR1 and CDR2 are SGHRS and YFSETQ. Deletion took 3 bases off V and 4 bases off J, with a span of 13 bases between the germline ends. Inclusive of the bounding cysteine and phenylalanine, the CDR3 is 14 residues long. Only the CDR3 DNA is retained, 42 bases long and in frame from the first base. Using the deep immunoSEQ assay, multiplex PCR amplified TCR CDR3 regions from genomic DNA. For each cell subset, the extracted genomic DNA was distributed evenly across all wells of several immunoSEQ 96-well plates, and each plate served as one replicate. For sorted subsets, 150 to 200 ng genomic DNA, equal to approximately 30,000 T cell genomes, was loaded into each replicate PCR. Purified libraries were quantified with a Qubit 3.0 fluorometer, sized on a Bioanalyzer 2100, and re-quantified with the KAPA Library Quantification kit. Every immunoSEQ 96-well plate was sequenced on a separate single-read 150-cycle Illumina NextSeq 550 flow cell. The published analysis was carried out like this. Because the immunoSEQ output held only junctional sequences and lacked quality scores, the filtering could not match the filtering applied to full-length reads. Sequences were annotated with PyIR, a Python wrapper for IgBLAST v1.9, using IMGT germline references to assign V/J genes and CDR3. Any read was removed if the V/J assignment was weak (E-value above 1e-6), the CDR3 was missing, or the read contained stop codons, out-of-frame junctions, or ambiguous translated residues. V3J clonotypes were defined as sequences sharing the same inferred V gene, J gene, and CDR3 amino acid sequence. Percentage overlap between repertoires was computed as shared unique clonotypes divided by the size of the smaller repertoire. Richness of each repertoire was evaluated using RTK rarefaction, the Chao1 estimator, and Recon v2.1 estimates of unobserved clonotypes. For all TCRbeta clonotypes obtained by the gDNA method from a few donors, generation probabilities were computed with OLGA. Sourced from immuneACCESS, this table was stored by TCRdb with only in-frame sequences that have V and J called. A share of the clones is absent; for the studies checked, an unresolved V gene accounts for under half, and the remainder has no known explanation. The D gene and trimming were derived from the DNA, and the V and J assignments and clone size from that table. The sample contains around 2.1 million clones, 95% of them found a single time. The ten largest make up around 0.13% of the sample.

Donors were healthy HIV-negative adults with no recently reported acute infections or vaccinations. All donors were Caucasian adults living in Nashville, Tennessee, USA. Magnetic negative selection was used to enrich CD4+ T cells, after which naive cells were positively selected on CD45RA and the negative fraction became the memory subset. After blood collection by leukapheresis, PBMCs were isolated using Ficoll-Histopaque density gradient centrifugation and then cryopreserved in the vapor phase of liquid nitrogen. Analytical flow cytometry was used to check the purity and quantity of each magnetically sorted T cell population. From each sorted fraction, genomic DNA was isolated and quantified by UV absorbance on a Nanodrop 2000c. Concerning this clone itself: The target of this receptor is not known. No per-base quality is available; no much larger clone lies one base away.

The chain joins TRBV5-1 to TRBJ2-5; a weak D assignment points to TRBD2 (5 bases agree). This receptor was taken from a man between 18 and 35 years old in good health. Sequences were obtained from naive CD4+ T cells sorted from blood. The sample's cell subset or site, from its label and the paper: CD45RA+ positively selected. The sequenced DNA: TGCGCCAGCAGCTCCGGAGGTACCTCAGAGACCCAGTACTTC. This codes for CASSSGGTSETQYF.